The rows below give T cell receptor beta chains drawn from one sample of a study of blood T cell repertoires in COVID-19. The repertoire was sequenced with immunoSEQ multiplex PCR; TCRdb's copy has only in-frame clones and lacks some. Here the sample spans 150,000 to 200,000 clones, 94% being singletons. Sequenced material: peripheral blood. The receptors stem from a man aged 30-40 years with COVID-19, enrolled during active disease. Each CDR3 is given with its conserved first and last residue.

V,CDR3
TRBV6-2/TRBV6-3,CASSYSGSLHTGELFF
TRBV2,CASSEALAGVIDGYTF
TRBV5-1,CASSDRDRAPNEQFF
TRBV11-3,CASSLDRYDEAFF
TRBV6-1,CASSAGRFLTNEKLFF
TRBV7-3,CASSLGPPGFYGYTF
TRBV5-3,CATTGQGYGYTF
TRBV9,CASSVEQTNYGYTF
TRBV29-1,CSVGVVAGGPADTQYF
TRBV6-2/TRBV6-3,CASSYRTGQVLSGNTIYF
TRBV10-2,CASGGLAGSTDTQYF
TRBV23-1,CASSQSPGYNSPLHF
TRBV3-1/TRBV3-2,CASSRGREVGYTF
TRBV6-5,CASSFRGSMNTEAFF
TRBV5-6,CASSLEEGYTF
TRBV2,CASSVRTGVGQPQHF
TRBV30,CAWRVVGGTEAFF
TRBV12-3/TRBV12-4,CASSGDRGKPQHF
TRBV27,CASSPLTGGGNTEAFF
TRBV7-9,CATAQGDQPQHF
TRBV9,CASSESPQDRAVAKNIQYF
TRBV29-1,CSVALLAGRHETQYF
TRBV11-2,CASSLSGDTQYF
TRBV11-3,CASSQTGQGSGYSGELFF
TRBV19,CASSLSGGTDTQYF
TRBV6-5,CASRTGTGPLYGYTF
TRBV5-1,CASSSDYPKDTQYF
TRBV5-1,CASSHSGRYSYEQYF
TRBV5-1,CASSTQGENYGYTF
TRBV6-5,CASSTSLGDQPQHF
TRBV6-2/TRBV6-3,CASSIWAGQGKSGELFF
TRBV18,CASSPSPGLAGSETQYF
TRBV2,CASEGDRPSGYTF
TRBV4-1,CASSQGDRLRGQYF
TRBV9,CASSRDRVGSPLHF
TRBV7-2,CASSSLSGNTIYF
TRBV5-5,CASSLPGAGNVKLFF
TRBV2,CASSLQGEETQYF
TRBV11-2,CASSPVQASIYEQYF
TRBV5-6,CASSANQDTSYNEQFF
TRBV24-1,CATSDWGTSGEDTQYF
TRBV30,CAWSVVQGADEQYF
TRBV5-1,CASSLAPAGANTQAFF
TRBV7-3,CASSLGEGADTQYF
TRBV7-9,CASSLGLAGTGELFF
TRBV7-2,CASSLGSQRSNQPQHF
TRBV18,CASSPAGQLRTEAFF
TRBV7-9,CASSPERGQGNAGYTF
TRBV5-1,CASSSGLDRYNEQFF
TRBV7-3,CASSLYWNTEAFF
TRBV12-2,CASRVAGTGVLHYGYTF
TRBV19,CASSIARGSGNTIYF
TRBV7-6,CASSLVAGLGMAGYTF
TRBV6-5,CASKPGQEVDEQYF
TRBV7-9,CASSPTSGGIDEQFF
TRBV3-1/TRBV3-2,CASRGQGSSYEQYF
TRBV9,CASGKGGSYEQYF
TRBV6-5,CASRNKNQPQHF
TRBV18,CASSPTGRGELFF
TRBV3-1/TRBV3-2,CASSLRTSGNTGELFF